The source of this TCR beta chain is a study of chemoradiotherapy in HPV16-positive cancers (dated 2022 in TCRdb). Looking at the study overall: Candidate HPV-specific T-cell clones and common TCR motifs were defined by functional T-cell assays performed on cells from two HPV16-positive patients. The study asked whether T-cell immunity to the HPV oncoproteins E6 and E7 changes during chemoradiotherapy and whether this immunity affects survival. The candidate HPV-specific TCRs and motifs were subsequently tracked in TCR repertoires obtained from 86 patients with HPV-related cancers.

Beyond this particular receptor, the publication reports: Only a couple of HPV16-positive patients were used to derive the functional definition of HPV-specific T cells, and the survival association was reported for HPV16-positive patients. In HPV16-positive patients, expansion of HPV-responsive T cells during chemoradiotherapy was found to be associated with improved recurrence-free survival. Expansion of candidate HPV-specific clones and E7-related TCR motifs was observed in the tumor microenvironment during treatment, whereas no such expansion was observed for non-HPV-specific T cells.

Note on this clone: Its binding antigen is unknown. No much larger clone exists at a distance of one base, and base qualities are not known.

Library creation used the immunoSEQ multiplex PCR assay. TCRdb obtained this table from immuneACCESS and retained in-frame rearrangements with V and J assigned. These tables miss some clones; where compared with another copy, unresolved V genes account for less than half of the shortfall, and the remainder is unexplained. The sample table lists roughly 29,000 clones, roughly nine tenths of them with a count of one. The ten largest clonotypes hold about 20% of the sample. CDR1 and CDR2 were assigned from the germline V gene as SGDLS and YYNGEE. The CDR3 has 15 amino acids, counting the end cysteine and phenylalanine. Left in the record is the CDR3 DNA by itself, 45 bases read in frame from the first base. V loses 0 bases, J loses 1 base, and the germline ends lie 11 bases apart. Repertoires were sampled repeatedly over the course of chemoradiotherapy so that clonal expansion in the tumor microenvironment could be followed.

In this chain, TRBV9 is recombined with TRBJ2-7; the D gene is possibly TRBD1, with 5 bases matching. This TCR was sampled from a human donor with HPV-associated anogenital cancer. Sequenced material: blood, taken from a patient who underwent chemoradiotherapy. The sequence in DNA is TGTGCCAGCAGCGTAGAACCAGGGATTTCCTACGAGCAGTACTTC. It translates to CASSVEPGISYEQYF.